The sequence of this T cell receptor (beta chain) was determined in a study of cytomegalovirus exposure and HLA in healthy donors (dated by TCRdb to 2017 to 2019). Study-wide context: An earlier analysis of approximately 550 of the donors reported more than 250 Gb of sequence data and 117 million unique TCR beta sequences from about 200 million T cells. Among about 400 genotyped donors of the cohort, an average of approximately 240,000 unique TCR beta nucleotide sequences was sequenced per donor, of which approximately 19% were non-productive. The study aimed to test whether cataloging public T cell receptors could reveal signatures of past pathogen exposure. Donor age, sex, ethnicity and CMV serostatus were compiled together with the repertoire data. All discovery cohort repertoires had been generated on a single sequencing platform. The number of typed donors differed by locus: about 620-640 for A, B, C, DRB1 and DQB1; 500 to 550 for DQA1; 606 for DPA1; and roughly 470 for DPB1. High-throughput TCR immunosequencing, statistical association of individual TCRs with disease status, and machine learning were combined to predict cytomegalovirus infection status. Roughly 300 gigabases of sequencing data and some 85 million unique TCR sequences were included in an early release covering roughly 700 HLA-typed donors. The later analysis used no new phenotypic data to find candidate immune exposures, relying instead on TCR beta sequences and their occurrence across donors. Using immunosequencing, the study profiled T cell repertoires from about 620 subjects and related those repertoires to cytomegalovirus serostatus. HLA typing covered class I and class II loci at four-digit resolution. A later genetic analysis took genome-wide SNP genotypes for about 55% of the 666 donors and used that subset as a discovery cohort. Among the roughly 380 genotyped donors, about 83% belonged to the genetic ancestry cluster associated with self-reported Caucasian donors. Along with the roughly 670-subject first cohort, a separate validation cohort of roughly 110 different subjects was used. A later analysis re-analyzed previously published TCR beta repertoires from about 730 donors and added high-resolution HLA genotyping to study TCR occurrence patterns. Because of strong linkage in the cohort, roughly five DR-DQ haplotypes were treated as single units for association and clustering. An earlier analysis of several hundred of the donors applied high-throughput TCR beta sequencing to assess whether each TCR beta V gene segment acted as functional or pseudogenic.

Libraries came from the immunoSEQ multiplex PCR assay. For the multiplex PCR, a mixture combining 60 forward primers for TCR Vbeta segments and 13 reverse primers for TCR Jbeta segments was used. A multiplex PCR assay on genomic DNA amplified the CDR3 region of rearranged TCR beta genes. On the Illumina HiSeq System, the amplified TCR beta libraries were sequenced as 87-base-pair reads. On the authors' methods: Across the 600 to 700 repertoires, a later analysis counted roughly 77 million unique TCR beta chains, approximately 10 million of which were shared by at least two donors. Raw reads were error-corrected and collapsed into unique sequences by a nearest-neighbor algorithm in which closely related sequences were merged to remove PCR and sequencing errors. CDR3 sequences were aligned to IMGT reference sequences to assign V, D and J gene segments. For a sequence to be retained, a match of at least six nucleotides to both a V gene segment and a J gene segment was required. A rearrangement counted as productive if the CDR3 had no stop codons and remained in frame with V and J, and every other rearrangement counted as non-productive. Following IMGT convention, CDR3 was defined as the stretch from the second conserved V-encoded cysteine to the conserved J-encoded phenylalanine. Sequences without an unambiguous match to a single V gene segment were excluded from the earlier analysis of about 640 of the donors. In an earlier analysis of 450 to 750 of the donors, a V segment was called functional when productive rearrangements were above 56.7%, and segregating when the standard deviation between donors exceeded 5%. A statistical classification framework was built for diagnosing cytomegalovirus status from the catalog of TCR beta chain sequences. In a later analysis, TCR nucleotide sequences were compared against IMGT/GENE-DB human TR gene sequences so that V and J genes could be assigned. The TCRdist pipeline was used in a later analysis to assign CDR3 sequences and most-parsimonious VDJ recombination scenarios. In a later analysis, each TCR beta chain was defined by its CDR3 amino acid sequence together with its V-gene family, and reads lacking a unique V-gene family were excluded. In a later analysis, fewer than 650 highly shared, low-generation-probability nucleotide sequences were removed to address suspected cross-contamination and a sequencing artifact. For each public chain, a later analysis derived a clonal expansion index from normalized ranks of inferred template counts within each repertoire. In a later analysis, generation probabilities were computed using a VDJ recombination model fitted to out-of-frame rearrangements, and the results were checked against IGoR. A later analysis scored TCR-TCR, TCR-HLA and TCR-CMV co-occurrence with hypergeometric tests, applying a repertoire-size bias correction to TCR pairs. To estimate false discovery rates, a later analysis permuted the HLA or CMV assignments 20 times. In a later analysis, co-occurring TCRs were grouped with DBSCAN, and TCRdist sequence similarity was added when clustering was performed within HLA-allele-positive subsets. Repertoires with fewer than 30,000 or more than 120,000 public chains, plus five repertoires with anomalous nucleotide sharing, were excluded from co-occurrence clustering. The table comes from immuneACCESS by way of TCRdb, which keeps in-frame sequences with V and J called. Part of the clones is missing from these tables; in studies checked, under half for an unresolved V gene and the rest for unknown reasons. The V and J calls and clone size were taken over from that table, and D and trimming were inferred from the DNA. The sample has 130,000 or so clones on record. In total, the top ten clones hold under 2% of the sample.

Study-wide conclusions, independent of this receptor: In an earlier analysis of over 550 of the donors, most TCR beta V segments were observed in productive rearrangements about 87% or about 30% of the time, broadly matching IMGT annotations. Assigning TCR associations to individual alleles was difficult when HLA alleles, especially DR and DQ, strongly co-occurred. In a later analysis, some 18,000 TCR beta sequences were associated with specific HLA alleles at a false discovery rate of 0.05. A later analysis found that most CMV-associated TCR beta chains appeared HLA-restricted, with HLA associations seemingly driven largely by CMV exposure. In vitro tests confirmed that a few of the cytomegalovirus-associated TCR beta chains recognize cytomegalovirus antigens. It was suggested by the authors that the approach could potentially be generalized to other disease states and immunological phenotypes. Some IMGT-functional V segments, including TRBV6-2 and TRBV6-3, could not be told apart with the 87-base-pair reads, so those segments were excluded. According to a later analysis, TCR association rates differed among HLA loci, with DRB1 alleles showing the most associated TCRs and HLA-C alleles showing the fewest. Only TCR beta chains were sequenced in this cohort, and the absence of alpha or paired-chain data limited detectable features. HLA typing was unavailable for some donors at each locus, so association tests used only the typed subset. In the study, about 150 TCR beta chains were listed as associated with cytomegalovirus. A further reported finding was that TCR beta sequences accurately predicted the HLA-A and HLA-B alleles for most subjects in the first cohort. A later analysis reported that several top co-occurrence clusters appeared linked to parvovirus B19, influenza, CMV and Epstein-Barr virus. While some public TCRs were present in many individuals, most TCR sequences turned up only very rarely across donors. The only immune exposure information available for the cohort was CMV serostatus. In a later genetic analysis, a missense DCLRE1C variant was associated with V-gene and J-gene trimming of TCR beta chains, and the association was replicated in an independent cohort. The sequencing pipeline was judged likely to have produced a cluster of highly shared sequence variants as a technical artifact. The earlier analysis of a few hundred of the donors excluded some 16 rarely observed V segments, including chromosome 9 orphons, because counts were too low. A later genetic analysis reported fewer N-insertions in productive TCRs among donors in an Asian-associated ancestry cluster than the 666-donor mean. Roughly uniform sequencing depth across donors was assumed in presence/absence analyses, although this assumption may not hold. Correlated functional status among segregating V segments might be attributable to linkage disequilibrium, but an unknown experimental factor could not be ruled out. The classifier was reported to diagnose cytomegalovirus status with high specificity and sensitivity in both the original and validation cohorts. In a later analysis, HLA-associated TCR beta chains showed more clonal expansion and lower generation probabilities than non-associated chains that were equally common.

Notes on this clone: No antigen is known for it.

In total, about 650 healthy bone marrow donors made up the cohort. At the time of sampling, all cohort members were nominally healthy, though unrecorded immune exposures were likely present. The donor tested CMV seronegative, placing the donor among the 350 to 400 seronegative members of the cohort. Each donor provided a peripheral blood sample, and peripheral blood mononuclear cells were used for TCR beta sequencing. Genomic DNA extraction from the blood cell samples was performed with the Qiagen DNeasy Blood Extraction Kit. Looking up the germline V gene yields CDR1 KGHSY and CDR2 FQNENV. A distance of 7 bases separates the germline ends of V and J, which lose 0 bases and 8 bases respectively. Counted from cysteine to phenylalanine, this CDR3 has 12 amino acids. The retained sequence is limited to the CDR3, 36 bases, with the frame set at the first base.

The sequenced sample was PBMCs. The source is a man between 18 and 29 years old in good health and CMV-seronegative. The rearrangement joined TRBV16 to TRBJ1-2; the D gene cannot be resolved reliably. The sequenced DNA: TGTGCCAGCAGCCAATCGACGGGGGGCTACACCTTC. This codes for CASSQSTGGYTF.